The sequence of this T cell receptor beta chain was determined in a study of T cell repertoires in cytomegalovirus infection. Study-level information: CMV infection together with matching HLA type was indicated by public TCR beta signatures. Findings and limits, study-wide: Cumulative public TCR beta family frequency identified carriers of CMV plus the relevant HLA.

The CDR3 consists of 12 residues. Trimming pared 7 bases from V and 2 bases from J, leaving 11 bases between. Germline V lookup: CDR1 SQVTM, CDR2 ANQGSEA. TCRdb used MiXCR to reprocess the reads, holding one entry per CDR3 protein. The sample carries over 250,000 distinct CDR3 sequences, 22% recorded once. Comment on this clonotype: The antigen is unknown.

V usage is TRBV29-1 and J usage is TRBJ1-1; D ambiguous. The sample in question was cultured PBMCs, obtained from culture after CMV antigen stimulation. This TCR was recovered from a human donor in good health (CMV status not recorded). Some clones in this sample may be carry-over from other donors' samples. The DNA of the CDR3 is TGCAGCGGCCAGAGGGCCAACACTGAAGCTTTCTTT. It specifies CSGQRANTEAFF.